The 23 T cell receptor beta chains presented below share a single source sample, sequenced in a study of blood T cells in healthy people across ages. It was with a sample-barcoded 5' primer and a J-beta primer mix that a second PCR of roughly 7 to 12 cycles was run. TCRdb called the 5' RACE reads again in MiXCR, with one record for every CDR3 protein. Of roughly 1,000,000 distinct CDR3 sequences listed, roughly a quarter are singletons. A further study also used this sample, focusing on T cells of mothers and their children.

The material sequenced was blood. These receptors were collected from a girl aged 2 to 10 in good health.

The table lists this clonotype with a few counts. The chain combines TRBV27 with TRBJ2-3, with 8 bases aligning to TRBD2. Germline V lookup: CDR1 MNHEY, CDR2 SMNVEV (reference sequence). The CDR3 spans 14 residues. The V gene end was trimmed by 3 bases and the J gene end by 4 bases; junction bases not matched to a gene: 3. CDR3 loop: CASSLAGLADTQYF. Here the CDR3 DNA reads TGTGCCAGCAGTTTGGCGGGACTAGCAGATACGCAGTATTTT.

This rearrangement joins TRBV5-6 to TRBJ2-7; D is undetermined. This CDR3 contains 15 residues. Trimming cost V 4 bases and J 0 bases, with 14 bases left between them. CDR1 SGHDT and CDR2 YYEEEE come from the germline V gene. DNA for the CDR3: TGTGCCAGCAGCCCCACCCTGGCCAGCTCCTACGAGCAGTACTTC. Translated: CASSPTLASSYEQYF.

In regard to this clonotype: One junction end does not reproduce the germline sequence, and a read error may be involved. The chain carries TRBV9 and TRBJ2-5; tentative D call: TRBD2 (7 bases). The end of the DNA fits TRBJ2-1 better, so the J call may be wrong. The CDR3 is made up of 14 amino acids. Germline V gene sequence: CDR1 SGDLS, CDR2 YYNGEE. CDR3 DNA: TGTGCCAGCAGCGTAGAGGGGGACTACACTGAGCAGTTCTTC. As protein: CASSVEGDYTEQFF.

This clonotype was observed a handful of times. This sequence joins TRBV2 and TRBJ2-5, with 7 bases that match TRBD2. Trimming cost V 7 bases and J 1 base; bases outside gene matches: 6. The CDR3 extends over 14 amino acids. CDR1 is SNHLY and CDR2 is FYNNEI in the germline V gene. DNA of the CDR3: TGTGCCAGCACGGGGGGAGTAATCCAAGAGACCCAGTACTTC. Its translation: CASTGGVIQETQYF.

The chain recombines TRBV20-1 with TRBJ1-4; D is possibly TRBD1 (6 bases). CDR1 is DFQATT, CDR2 SNEGSKA, per germline (reference sequence). This CDR3 region has 16 residues. The V gene lost 6 bases and the J gene lost 6 bases, with 23 bases spanning the gap. CDR3 DNA sequence: TGCAGTGCCCCAAATACGATCAGGGGACTTGATGAAAAACTGTTTTTT. This codes for CSAPNTIRGLDEKLFF.

This clonotype was detected once. The V gene is TRBV29-1, the J gene TRBJ1-2, with TRBD1 as a possible D gene (6 bases). The germline V gene has CDR1 SQVTM and CDR2 ANQGSEA. The CDR3 runs 13 residues. Trimming left V 7 bases short and J 1 base short, with 13 bases between. The CDR3 loop reads CSARDKLNYGYTF. As DNA, the CDR3 is TGCAGCGCCAGGGACAAACTTAACTATGGCTACACCTTC. Using reference TRBV29-1 and TRBJ1-2 for the parts outside the CDR3, the full variable domain is SAVISQKPSRDICQRGTSLTIQCQVDSQVTMMFWYRQQPGQSLTLIATANQGSEATYESGFVIDKFPISRPNLTFSTLTVSNMSPEDSSIYLCSARDKLNYGYTFGSGTRLTVV.

There are a few counts of this clonotype. The chain carries TRBV7-8 and TRBJ2-5, with 7 bases that match TRBD2. Germline V CDR1 and CDR2: SGHVS, FQNEAQ. This CDR3 is built from 15 residues. The ends lost 4 bases at V and 5 bases at J; junction bases unmatched: 10. CDR3 amino acids: CASSSSGLGSETQYF. CDR3 nucleotide sequence: TGTGCCAGCAGCTCGAGTGGACTAGGGTCCGAGACCCAGTACTTC. The complete variable domain, with remaining parts taken from reference TRBV7-8 and TRBJ2-5, reads GAGVSQSPRYKVAKRGQDVALRCDPISGHVSLFWYQQALGQGPEFLTYFQNEAQLDKSGLPSDRFFAERPEGSVSTLKIQRTQQEDSAVYLCASSSSGLGSETQYFGPGTRLLVL.

The V and J genes are TRBV6-5 and TRBJ2-3, with 10 bases aligning to TRBD2. J was trimmed by 6 bases and V by 0 bases; bases with no gene match: 9. CDR1 is MNHEY, CDR2 SVGAGI, per germline. CDR3 length: 17 residues. The CDR3, as DNA: TGTGCCAGCAGTTACTCGGCTAGCGGGAGACTGTGGGATACGCAGTATTTT. It yields the protein CASSYSASGRLWDTQYF.

This clonotype was found a few times. The genes are TRBV27 and TRBJ2-1; TRBD2 matches at 8 bases. Germline loops: CDR1 MNHEY, CDR2 SMNVEV (reference sequence). The CDR3 is 14 residues long. J lost 9 bases, V lost 7 bases, and 11 bases had no gene match. The CDR3 DNA sequence: TGTGCCAGCACCCCGGGACTAGTGTGGAGTGAGCAGTTCTTC. This encodes CASTPGLVWSEQFF.

The DNA for the CDR3 is TGTGCCAGCAGTGGCAGAACTAGCGGGGGGCCAGAGACCCAGTACTTC. This sequence encodes CASSGRTSGGPETQYF. The chain carries TRBV6-2 or TRBV6-3 and TRBJ2-5, with 12 bases that match TRBD2. Germline V gives CDR1 MNHEY, CDR2 SVGEGT. CDR3 length: 16 amino acids. V trimming: 5 bases; J trimming: 4 bases; junction bases outside the gene matches: 8.

V is TRBV28 and J is TRBJ2-1, with TRBD1 matching 10 bases. Germline-derived CDR1 and CDR2 are MDHEN and SYDVKM. Trimming removed 5 bases from V and 8 bases from J; junction bases left unmatched: 3. This CDR3 contains 13 residues. In DNA form, the CDR3 reads TGTGCCAGCAGTAGGGACAGGGGCGATGAGCAGTTCTTC. Translated: CASSRDRGDEQFF.

This clonotype occurred a few times. This chain links TRBV9 with TRBJ2-7; D is tentatively TRBD1 or TRBD2 (6 bases each). The end of the DNA aligns better with TRBJ2-5, so the J call may be wrong. The CDR3 extends over 14 amino acids. CDR1 and CDR2 (germline): SGDLS, YYNGEE. The CDR3 DNA follows: TGTGCCAGCAGCAAGGAGGGGGTAAGAGAGACCCAGTACTTC. Protein sequence: CASSKEGVRETQYF.

This clonotype was found a few times. The V gene is TRBV20-1, the J gene TRBJ2-3; 8 bases map to TRBD2. After removal of 2 bases from V and 6 bases from J, the junction contained 4 bases not matched to a gene. The CDR3 is 13 residues long. Germline-derived CDR1 and CDR2 are DFQATT and SNEGSKA (reference sequence). CDR3 DNA sequence: TGCAGTGCTAGAAGCGGGAGTAAGGATACGCAGTATTTT. This encodes CSARSGSKDTQYF.

The genes are TRBV24-1 and TRBJ1-1; D call uncertain. CDR1 KGHDR and CDR2 SFDVKD come from the germline V gene. The CDR3 extends over 13 amino acids. Trimming cost V 6 bases and J 1 base, with 8 bases left between them. CDR3 protein: CATSLAENTEAFF. Written as DNA, the CDR3 is TGTGCCACCAGTCTGGCCGAGAACACTGAAGCTTTCTTT.

This clonotype was seen only a few times. The rearrangement uses TRBV7-2 and TRBJ2-5; 8 bases match TRBD1. There are 14 residues in the CDR3. Per the germline V gene, CDR1 is SGHTA and CDR2 is FQGNSA. With 2 bases clipped from V and 4 bases from J, the junction kept 3 bases outside the gene matches. The CDR3 here is CASSLQGAPETQYF. CDR3 coding DNA: TGTGCCAGCAGCTTACAGGGGGCTCCAGAGACCCAGTACTTC. Filled out from reference TRBV7-2 and TRBJ2-5, the complete variable domain reads GAGVSQSPSNKVTEKGKDVELRCDPISGHTALYWYRQSLGQGLEFLIYFQGNSAPDKSGLPSDRFSAERTGGSVSTLTIQRTQQEDSAVYLCASSLQGAPETQYFGPGTRLLVL.

This clonotype was found a few times. The rearrangement uses TRBV3-1 and TRBJ2-1; the match to TRBD2 covers 14 bases. V dropped 3 bases and J dropped 8; count of bases not matched to a gene: 6. The CDR3 is 16 amino acids. Looked up from germline, CDR1 is LGHDT and CDR2 is YNNKEL (reference sequence). The CDR3 DNA reads as TGTGCCAGCAGCCATTTGGGACTAGCGGGAGTTGATGAGCAGTTCTTC. The encoded protein is CASSHLGLAGVDEQFF.

This clonotype was counted a few times. The CDR3 here is CASSQSFSAEEETQYF. As DNA, the CDR3 is TGCGCCAGCAGCCAATCTTTTTCGGCTGAGGAAGAGACCCAGTACTTC. The chain uses TRBV4-1 and TRBJ2-5; no clear D gene. The V and J ends lost 2 bases and 3 bases respectively, with 16 bases between them. Looked up from germline, CDR1 is MGHRA and CDR2 is YSYEKL. The CDR3 totals 16 residues.

The chain links TRBV15 to TRBJ2-1; a weak D match, TRBD2 (6 bases). The germline V gene has CDR1 LNHNV and CDR2 YYDKDF (reference sequence). V lost 2 bases and J 5 bases, leaving 16 bases between the germline ends. This CDR3 region has 16 residues. The CDR3 nucleotides read TGTGCCACCAGCAGACCCTCGGGAGAAGGGGACAATGAGCAGTTCTTC. Translating gives CATSRPSGEGDNEQFF.

The V gene is TRBV7-9, the J gene TRBJ2-1, with D perhaps TRBD1 or TRBD2 (5 bases each). There are 16 residues in the CDR3. Trimming took 4 bases from V and 3 from J, leaving 16 bases between them. Germline CDR1 and CDR2: SEHNR and FQNEAQ (reference sequence). The CDR3, as DNA: TGTGCCAGCAGCTCGGCAACCGGGACCCACTACAATGAGCAGTTCTTC. Its translation is CASSSATGTHYNEQFF.

J is TRBJ2-1 and V is TRBV20-1; TRBD1 might be the D (5 bases). V lost 3 bases and J lost 9, with 12 bases in between. The CDR3 is 12 amino acids. Germline loops: CDR1 DFQATT, CDR2 SNEGSKA (reference sequence). For the CDR3, the DNA is TGCAGTGCTAGTTCGGAAGGGGTTGAGCAGTTCTTC. It translates to CSASSEGVEQFF.

The chain is built from TRBV20-1 and TRBJ2-3; TRBD1 is a possible D gene (5 bases). Trimming took off 0 bases at V and 3 bases at J, with 16 bases between the two ends. The CDR3 contains 16 residues. Germline CDR1 is DFQATT and CDR2 is SNEGSKA (reference sequence). CDR3 sequence (DNA): TGCAGTGCTAGAGACCTGACAGTTGCCATAACAGATACGCAGTATTTT. Its protein is CSARDLTVAITDTQYF.

The chain couples TRBV6-6 to TRBJ1-1; 9 nucleotides align to TRBD1. V dropped 2 bases and J dropped 2; count of bases not matched to a gene: 3. The CDR3 spans 15 residues. CDR1 is MNHNY, CDR2 SVGAGI, per germline (reference sequence). The CDR3 DNA reads TGTGCCAGCAGTTACGGGACAGGGTTCAACACTGAAGCTTTCTTT. Translation: CASSYGTGFNTEAFF.

The J gene is TRBJ2-7, the V gene TRBV6-2 or TRBV6-3; 9 bases line up with TRBD1. The CDR3 is 12 residues long. The V and J ends lost 6 bases and 6 bases, in that order; junction bases with no gene match: 3. Germline V lookup: CDR1 MNHEY, CDR2 SVGEGT. The CDR3 loop is CASRRTGAEQYF. CDR3 nucleotides: TGTGCCAGCAGGAGGACAGGGGCCGAGCAGTACTTC.